Each of the 23 T cell receptor beta chains below was sequenced from the same sample in a study of molecular identifiers for immune sequencing clone quantification. Each CDR3 protein gets one entry after TCRdb re-called the PCR reads with MiXCR. Of about 500,000 distinct CDR3 sequences in the sample, about 25% were seen once. The sample taken for sequencing was naive CD8+ T cells from blood, with Jurkat cell RNA spiked in. Noted subset: FACS-sorted CD8+CD4-CCR7+CD45RA+ naive T cells. Receptors were obtained from a human donor in good health. Some libraries in this study had Jurkat cell RNA spiked in.

This clonotype was observed a handful of times. The V call is TRBV27, the J call TRBJ1-2; a weak D match, TRBD1 (5 bases). Germline CDR1 and CDR2: MNHEY and SMNVEV (reference sequence). V shed 3 bases and J shed 3 bases, with 14 bases lying between them. The CDR3 runs to 15 residues. This CDR3 reads CASSFGARSDYGYTF. The CDR3 DNA is TGTGCCAGCAGTTTTGGGGCTCGGAGCGACTATGGCTACACCTTC.

The V call is TRBV20-1, the J call TRBJ2-7, with D possibly being TRBD1 (6 bases). CDR1 DFQATT and CDR2 SNEGSKA come from the germline V gene (reference sequence). Between the trimmed V and J ends, which lost 0 bases and 2 bases, there was a span of 14 bases. This CDR3 has 15 residues. CDR3 residues: CSARDRRQVTYEQYF. As DNA, the CDR3 is TGCAGTGCTAGAGATCGAAGACAGGTGACCTACGAGCAGTACTTC.

The rearrangement uses TRBV29-1 and TRBJ2-7; the D gene is possibly TRBD1 (6 bases). V lost 7 bases and J 0 bases, leaving 13 bases between the germline ends. This CDR3 comprises 13 residues. Germline assignment: CDR1 SQVTM and CDR2 ANQGSEA. CDR3 DNA: TGCAGCGCAGAGGACAGTTACTCCTACGAGCAGTACTTC. This codes for CSAEDSYSYEQYF.

Worth noting for this clonotype: Being one base from a much bigger clone, this may be a read error. The chain couples TRBV7-8 to TRBJ2-7; 11 bases fit TRBD2. This CDR3 is built from 15 residues. CDR1 is SGHVS and CDR2 is FQNEAQ in the germline V gene. With 6 bases clipped from V and 6 bases from J, the junction kept 10 bases outside the gene matches. The CDR3 DNA sequence: TGTGCCAGCAGACAAGGTCCACTAGCGGGGGCCGAGCAGTACTTC. It is translated as CASRQGPLAGAEQYF.

The CDR3 reads CASKSGGGETQYF. CDR3 in DNA: TGTGCCAGCAAAAGTGGGGGGGGCGAGACCCAGTACTTC. The rearrangement links TRBV6-5 to TRBJ2-5; TRBD2 is a possible D gene (7 bases). The V gene's germline CDR1 is MNHEY and CDR2 SVGAGI. This CDR3 comprises 13 residues. V was clipped by 7 bases and J by 5 bases, with 14 bases between them.

The chain is built from TRBV20-1 and TRBJ2-7; 11 bases align to TRBD2. Per germline, CDR1 DFQATT and CDR2 SNEGSKA (reference sequence). The V and J ends lost 8 bases and 0 bases, in that order; junction bases with no gene match: 6. The CDR3 totals 14 residues. The CDR3 sequence: CSTLAGGSSYEQYF. The CDR3 bases are TGCAGTACTTTAGCGGGGGGGAGCTCCTACGAGCAGTACTTC.

This clonotype was recorded at least ten times. The chain employs TRBV7-9 and TRBJ1-3; 7 nucleotides match TRBD1. The CDR3 is 16 residues long. Germline V gives CDR1 SEHNR, CDR2 FQNEAQ (reference sequence). The V gene end was trimmed by 3 bases and the J gene end by 2 bases; junction bases not matched to a gene: 7. Here the CDR3 reads CASSFHKQGPGNTIYF. The CDR3 coding sequence is TGTGCCAGCAGCTTTCATAAACAGGGGCCTGGAAACACCATATATTTT.

Worth noting for this clonotype: A much bigger clone sits one base away, suggesting this may be a read error. The rearrangement joins TRBV28 to TRBJ2-7; 13 bases agree with TRBD2. CDR3 length equals 17 residues. CDR1 MDHEN and CDR2 SYDVKM come from the germline V gene. The CDR3 DNA is TGTGCCGGCAGTTCCATCTCACTAGCGGGAGGGACCTACGAGCAGTACTTC. Amino acid sequence: CAGSSISLAGGTYEQYF.

This clonotype was detected a few times. The chain is built from TRBV4-3 and TRBJ1-5; D may be TRBD1 (5 bases). Germline V gene lookup returns CDR1 LGHNA and CDR2 YSLEER. Trimming took off 0 bases at V and 2 bases at J, with 14 bases between the two ends. The CDR3 contains 17 residues. The CDR3: CASSQDLDTYGNQPQHF. CDR3 bases: TGCGCCAGCAGCCAAGATCTGGACACTTACGGCAATCAGCCCCAGCATTTT.

This clonotype showed up many times. The chain joins TRBV2 to TRBJ1-2; a weak D match, TRBD1 (5 bases). The CDR3 runs 10 residues. The V end was cut by 9 bases, the J end by 6 bases, with 8 bases between. Germline V gene lookup returns CDR1 SNHLY and CDR2 FYNNEI. CDR3 in amino acids: CASMGHGYTF. The CDR3 bases are TGTGCCAGTATGGGACATGGCTACACCTTC.

In its sample, this clonotype was seen a few times. Just one base apart from a much larger clone, this may be a read error. The rearrangement joins TRBV29-1 to TRBJ2-5; D may correspond to TRBD1 or TRBD2 (6 bases each). Trimming took off 4 bases at V and 7 bases at J, with 13 bases between the two ends. Germline CDR1 is SQVTM and CDR2 is ANQGSEA. The CDR3 is 12 residues long. For the CDR3, the DNA is TGCAGCGTTGGGGGGGCGACAGGGACCCAGTACTTC. Protein sequence: CSVGGATGTQYF.

This clonotype came up many times. J is TRBJ2-3 and V is TRBV18; no firm D call. The germline V gene has CDR1 KGHSH and CDR2 LQKENI. Trimming took 8 bases from V and 4 from J, leaving 10 bases between them. The CDR3 totals 12 residues. The CDR3 reads CASSPPADTQYF. DNA for the CDR3: TGTGCCAGCAGCCCACCGGCAGATACGCAGTATTTT.

For this clonotype: One base away lies a much larger clone, so this may be a sequencing read error. The V gene is TRBV4-3, the J gene TRBJ2-7; D not resolved. Germline-derived CDR1 and CDR2 are LGHNA and YSLEER. The CDR3 has 9 amino acids. V dropped 1 base and J dropped 11 bases, with 3 bases sitting between them. DNA for the CDR3: TGCGCCAGCAGCCAAGGTGAGTACTTC. This codes for CASSQGEYF.

The CDR3 nucleotides are TGTGCCAGCAGCTTAGACGGGGACACAGATACGCAGTATTTT. It translates to CASSLDGDTDTQYF. The rearrangement links TRBV7-9 to TRBJ2-3; D may be TRBD2 (5 bases). The CDR3 loop spans 14 amino acids. Trimming took 1 base from V and 2 from J, leaving 7 bases between them. CDR1 is SEHNR and CDR2 is FQNEAQ in the germline V gene (reference sequence). The full variable domain, completed using reference TRBV7-9 and TRBJ2-3, is DTGVSQNPRHKITKRGQNVTFRCDPISEHNRLYWYRQTLGQGPEFLTYFQNEAQLEKSRLLSDRFSAERPKGSFSTLEIQRTEQGDSAMYLCASSLDGDTDTQYFGPGTRLTVL.

There are many counts of this clonotype. The chain employs TRBV20-1 and TRBJ1-1; weak D call: TRBD1 (6 bases). Trimming removed 0 bases from V and 0 bases from J, with 14 bases in between. CDR3 size: 16 residues. Germline V lookup: CDR1 DFQATT, CDR2 SNEGSKA (reference sequence). This CDR3 is CSARDRRGGMNTEAFF. CDR3 bases: TGCAGTGCTAGAGATCGAAGGGGGGGCATGAACACTGAAGCTTTCTTT.

This clonotype was counted ten times or more. The chain is built from TRBV20-1 and TRBJ2-3; D is unresolved. Germline lookup yields CDR1 DFQATT and CDR2 SNEGSKA (reference sequence). The CDR3 is 11 amino acids. V lost 3 bases and J 5 bases, leaving 6 bases between the germline ends. The chain's CDR3 is CSASPGDTQYF. DNA of the CDR3: TGCAGTGCTAGTCCTGGAGATACGCAGTATTTT.

In this sample, this clonotype turned up many times. The V and J genes are TRBV7-9 and TRBJ2-7; 8 positions match TRBD1. J gave up 4 bases and V 0 bases, and 8 bases lay outside the gene matches. Looked up from germline, CDR1 is SEHNR and CDR2 is FQNEAQ (reference sequence). CDR3 size: 16 residues. CDR3 sequence: CASSLAGQGGLYEQYF. CDR3 nucleotides: TGTGCCAGCAGCTTAGCAGGACAGGGCGGGTTGTACGAGCAGTACTTC.

The gene calls are TRBV19 and TRBJ2-7, with 10 nucleotides matching TRBD1. The CDR3 is 16 amino acids. Germline CDR1 is LNHDA and CDR2 is SQIVND (reference sequence). V lost 5 bases to trimming and J lost 5 bases; unmatched junction nucleotides: 12. This chain's CDR3 is CASSFSTRQGAHEQYF. CDR3 coding DNA: TGTGCCAGTAGTTTCTCAACCCGACAGGGGGCCCACGAGCAGTACTTC. Full variable domain (rest looked up from reference TRBV19 and TRBJ2-7): DGGITQSPKYLFRKEGQNVTLSCEQNLNHDAMYWYRQDPGQGLRLIYYSQIVNDFQKGDIAEGYSVSREKKESFPLTVTSAQKNPTAFYLCASSFSTRQGAHEQYFGPGTRLTVT.

This clonotype was detected a few times. This rearrangement joins TRBV4-3 to TRBJ1-1, with no clear D. The CDR3 is 17 residues long. Trimming took off 0 bases at V and 3 bases at J, with 17 bases between the two ends. In germline, CDR1 is LGHNA, CDR2 YSLEER. The chain's CDR3 is CASSQEVFSGFDTEAFF. The CDR3 DNA follows: TGCGCCAGCAGCCAAGAGGTATTTTCCGGATTCGACACTGAAGCTTTCTTT.

This clonotype was seen ten or more times. The chain joins TRBV28 to TRBJ2-2, with D tentatively TRBD2 (6 bases). This CDR3 is 15 amino acids long. The V end lost 4 bases, the J end lost 7 bases, and 16 bases lay between the germline ends. CDR1 and CDR2 (germline): MDHEN, SYDVKM. This CDR3 reads CASSWRGLQSGELFF. Here the CDR3 DNA reads TGTGCCAGCAGTTGGAGGGGCCTTCAGAGCGGGGAGCTGTTTTTT.

This clonotype was detected once. The chain carries TRBV4-3 and TRBJ1-4; D unclear. This CDR3 contains 15 residues. The germline gives CDR1 LGHNA, CDR2 YSLEER. Trimming cost V 5 bases and J 5 bases, with 15 bases left between them. The CDR3 loop reads CASSSENSENEKLFF. Written as DNA, the CDR3 is TGCGCCAGCAGCTCAGAAAACAGCGAAAATGAAAAACTGTTTTTT.

This clonotype was counted at least ten times. The genes are TRBV4-1 and TRBJ2-1; D is possibly TRBD1 (5 bases). The CDR3 contains 15 residues. Germline lookup yields CDR1 MGHRA and CDR2 YSYEKL. Trimming took off 6 bases at V and 0 bases at J, with 12 bases between the two ends. The CDR3 sequence is CASRIQASSYNEQFF. DNA for the CDR3: TGCGCCAGCAGGATACAGGCCAGCTCCTACAATGAGCAGTTCTTC.

This clonotype was seen many times. The J gene is TRBJ1-3, the V gene TRBV19; no clear D gene. The V and J ends lost 7 bases and 0 bases respectively, with 13 bases between them. The CDR3 covers 15 residues. CDR1 and CDR2 (germline): LNHDA, SQIVND (reference sequence). The CDR3 DNA reads TGTGCCAGTACCCAGGACCCAAACTCTGGAAACACCATATATTTT. This translates into CASTQDPNSGNTIYF.